The source of this TCR beta chain is a study of blood T cell repertoires in COVID-19. The ends were cut back, 1 base at V and 0 bases at J, with 4 bases in the middle. The V gene's germline CDR1 is LGHNT and CDR2 FRNRAP. This CDR3 region has 14 residues. The data were produced by immunoSEQ multiplex PCR, yet TCRdb's version contains in-frame clones alone and is incomplete. The sample includes under 200,000 clones, 80% seen only once; the top ten take around 6.9%. As to this clone: The identical CDR3 is also encoded by other nucleotide sequences in the sample.

The rearrangement uses TRBV12-5 and TRBJ1-3; D is ambiguous. Sequencing was done on a sample of peripheral blood. This TCR came from a man in his 60s with acute or convalescent COVID-19. CDR3 region: CASGLGGSGNTIYF. CDR3 nucleotide sequence: TGTGCTAGTGGTTTGGGCGGCTCTGGAAACACCATATATTTT.